This entry describes one T cell receptor (beta chain). Its antigen has not been determined. Per-base quality was not reported, and no clone a single base away is much larger than it. For repertoire sequencing, the TCR beta CDR3 regions were amplified from RNA transcripts. A first-round RT-PCR used HTBI primers with the Qiagen OneStep RT-PCR kit, followed by a second-round multiplex PCR, size selection and purification. Libraries were sequenced on an Illumina HiSeq2000 using paired-end 100 bp reads. The authors' analysis ran thus. SOAPnuke was used to process the reads, removing any read that contained adapters or uncalled bases, had a mean Phred below 15, or lacked an exact match to the constant primer or identifier. COPE v1.2.5 was used to merge high-quality paired reads. Clonotypes were defined as unique nucleotide sequences and were aligned to IMGT TRB V, D and J references using MiTCR v1.1. The analysis was limited to V-J combinations with a frequency above 0.0001, which together covered 99.2% of repertoires. For each V-J combination, a TCR clonal expansion and chaos score was defined as F50 clonal expansion divided by the chaos observed in the TCRdist matrix. Welch's t-statistics and random forest were used to reduce the features to some 13 V-J combinations, which were then used as input to a naive Bayes classifier. Thyroid-blood repertoire similarity was quantified with the Morisita-Horn index. The public reads were reprocessed in TCRdb via fastp at Q25 and MiXCR, keeping in-frame beta chains. Entries are consolidated by CDR3 protein sequence, retaining the most common genes and DNA. TCRdb's processing, not the authors', yielded these V and J calls. Counted in this sample were 200,000 to 250,000 distinct CDR3 sequences; around a fifth of them appeared once. The ten biggest clones cover roughly 39% of the sample.

The ophthalmopathy patients had moderately to severely active disease, with a Clinical Activity Score of 3 or higher, a NOSPECS grade of 4 or higher, and a disease duration of less than 3 months. Patients with other autoimmune diseases, uncontrolled infections, pregnancy or lactation were excluded from the study. Clinical symptoms, serum thyroxine, TRAb, thyroid ultrasound and orbital computed tomography formed the basis of the diagnosis. Ficoll-Paque density gradient centrifugation was used to isolate PBMCs from 8.5 to 10 ml of fresh peripheral blood. Total RNA was extracted with Trizol reagent and quality-checked on an Agilent 2100 Bioanalyzer. The CDR3 has 15 amino acids, counting the end cysteine and phenylalanine. Of the read, only the CDR3 DNA is kept; its 45 bases are in frame from base 1. Trimmed from V: 1 base; trimmed from J: 5 bases; junction bases lacking a gene match: 1. Looking up the germline V gene yields CDR1 LGHNA and CDR2 YNFKEQ.

The data were obtained in a study of Graves' ophthalmopathy and Graves' hyperthyroidism (dated by TCRdb to between 2017 and 2018). As for the study more broadly: Peripheral blood was collected at initial diagnosis, prior to any treatment. The study used signatures of the TCR beta repertoire to tell Graves' ophthalmopathy apart from Graves' hyperthyroidism and to predict which patients would progress to ophthalmopathy. In total, 135 blood samples were TCR-sequenced: approximately 40 ophthalmopathy, 80 or so hyperthyroidism and roughly 17 hyperthyroidism-to-ophthalmopathy patients. To explore V-J signatures that distinguish ophthalmopathy from hyperthyroidism, a discovery set of around 100 patients was enrolled, made up of 43 with ophthalmopathy and some 56 with stable hyperthyroidism. For independent validation, a separate cohort was made up of 18 hyperthyroidism patients plus 17 patients who later progressed from hyperthyroidism to ophthalmopathy. T-cell repertoires of thyroid tissue and blood were compared in five or six hyperthyroidism patients. Following sample collection, hyperthyroidism patients were given methimazole at a starting dose of 30 mg daily, and ophthalmopathy patients were given high-dose intravenous methylprednisolone. The 95 to 100 discovery patients were randomly divided into training and test sets at a 7:3 ratio.

Study-wide conclusions, independent of this receptor: Most of the expanded thyroid clonotypes with a frequency above 0.001 were also detected in blood, and it was suggested that the thyroid immune response may be reflected by blood repertoires. In cross-validation, the 13-signature model distinguished ophthalmopathy from stable hyperthyroidism with about 89% sensitivity and 81% to 82% specificity, while in the test set the corresponding values were 80% and 75%. In validation, the model predicted ophthalmopathy progression with 55% to 71% sensitivity and about 77% specificity; approximately 12 predicted patients were CT-confirmed with GO in a median of about 6.1 months. No statistical method was used to predetermine the sample size, and group allocation was not hidden from the investigators.

The sequenced sample was peripheral blood. In this chain, TRBV4-2 is recombined with TRBJ2-5, and TRBD2 aligns with 13 junction nucleotides. The origin of this receptor is a woman between 45 and 60 years old with Graves' ophthalmopathy. Donor details come from another sample of the same person, matched by shared clones. The CDR3 protein: CASSQGTSGSETQYF. The DNA sequence is given as TGTGCCAGCAGCCAAGGGACTAGCGGGAGTGAGACCCAGTACTTC.